What follows are 18 T cell receptor beta chains derived from one specimen sequenced in a study of CD8 T cells in ankylosing spondylitis (TCRdb year 2017). The protocol used for the library was 5' RACE. These reads were obtained on an Illumina HiSeq 2500. The raw public data were reprocessed by TCRdb itself: fastp quality trimming at Q25, MiXCR clonotype calling, in-frame beta chains only. Rows are combined by CDR3 protein, so each entry shows the most common genes and DNA. Here the sample has some 250,000 distinct CDR3 sequences; 20% to 30% occur a single time. The ten largest make up over 0.55% of the sample. The source material was blood, either unsorted or a sorted T cell fraction (not recorded which). The receptors shown here come from a male donor with ankylosing spondylitis or in good health (not recorded which).

This chain uses TRBV6-4 with TRBJ1-4, with unresolved D. V dropped 3 bases and J dropped 8 bases, with 13 bases sitting between them. Germline CDR1 is MRHNA and CDR2 is SNTAGT. This CDR3 has 14 residues. CDR3 DNA sequence: TGTGCCAGCAGTGATCCCGAAAGACGGGAAAAACTGTTTTTT. Translation gives CASSDPERREKLFF.

The chain has TRBV20-1 and TRBJ1-6, with 9 nucleotides matching TRBD1. Trimming removed 5 bases from V and 5 bases from J; junction bases left unmatched: 7. This CDR3 comprises 15 residues. Germline V gives CDR1 DFQATT, CDR2 SNEGSKA (reference sequence). CDR3: CSAPGQGIDNSPLHF. CDR3 coding DNA: TGCAGTGCTCCTGGACAGGGGATTGATAATTCACCCCTCCACTTT.

This clonotype has ten or more counts. The gene calls are TRBV12-3 or TRBV12-4 and TRBJ1-3; no firm D call. The CDR3 is 11 amino acids. The V and J ends lost 2 bases and 8 bases respectively, with 4 bases between them. DNA of the CDR3: TGTGCCAGCAGTTTAACACACACCATATATTTT. Its protein is CASSLTHTIYF.

This clonotype was recorded at least ten times. The chain recombines TRBV20-1 with TRBJ2-7; possibly TRBD2 for D (7 bases). Germline-derived CDR1 and CDR2 are DFQATT and SNEGSKA (reference sequence). V lost 6 bases to trimming and J lost 7 bases, with 22 bases between them. CDR3 length: 14 residues. In DNA, the CDR3 is TGCAGTGCCCACTTCCGACAGGTCGGGGGGGAGCAGTACTTC. Protein product: CSAHFRQVGGEQYF.

This sequence joins TRBV5-6 and TRBJ2-1; D might be TRBD1 (5 bases). CDR1 is SGHDT and CDR2 is YYEEEE in the germline V gene. Deletions cut 2 bases from V and 8 bases from J, with 17 bases between. This CDR3 region has 15 residues. The CDR3 region has the DNA TGTGCCAGCAGCTTCGGTCCAGGGCAAATGTATGAGCAGTTCTTC. Translated: CASSFGPGQMYEQFF.

This clonotype came up many times. This chain connects TRBV20-1 to TRBJ1-5; D gene ambiguous. CDR3 length equals 12 residues. V was trimmed by 7 bases and J by 0 bases, leaving 7 bases between them. Germline values: CDR1 DFQATT, CDR2 SNEGSKA (reference sequence). The CDR3 sequence is CSGGYSNQPQHF. CDR3 coding DNA: TGCAGTGGGGGATATAGCAATCAGCCCCAGCATTTT.

This clonotype was detected ten times or more. The chain combines TRBV9 with TRBJ1-6; D gene unclear. Germline V CDR1 and CDR2: SGDLS, YYNGEE. V lost 2 bases to trimming and J lost 5 bases, with 8 bases between them. This CDR3 is 14 amino acids long. The chain's CDR3 is CASSVRDDNSPLHF. The CDR3 region has the DNA TGTGCCAGCAGCGTTAGAGATGATAATTCACCCCTCCACTTT.

The chain carries TRBV20-1 and TRBJ1-2; TRBD1 aligns across 10 bases. The CDR3 loop spans 14 amino acids. Germline-derived CDR1 and CDR2 are DFQATT and SNEGSKA (reference sequence). V gave up 3 bases and J gave up 6 bases; unmatched junction bases: 7. The CDR3 DNA reads TGCAGTGCTAGTGCCGGACAGGGGGTAAATGGCTACACCTTC. It codes for CSASAGQGVNGYTF.

This clonotype came up a few times. The chain uses TRBV20-1 and TRBJ2-2, with 8 bases identical to TRBD1. V gave up 1 base and J gave up 2 bases; unmatched junction bases: 3. Per the germline V gene, CDR1 is DFQATT and CDR2 is SNEGSKA (reference sequence). There are 15 residues in the CDR3. CDR3 in amino acids: CSARVGQGNTGELFF. CDR3 bases: TGCAGTGCTAGAGTAGGACAGGGAAACACCGGGGAGCTGTTTTTT.

At least ten counts were recorded for this clonotype. The CDR3 loop is CASSRFDGDTQYF. CDR3 DNA sequence: TGTGCCAGCAGCCGCTTCGATGGAGATACGCAGTATTTT. This chain connects TRBV14 to TRBJ2-3; D remains unclear. V shed 4 bases and J shed 5 bases, with 10 bases lying between them. The CDR3 length is 13 residues. Germline V gives CDR1 SGHDN, CDR2 FVKESK.

The J gene is TRBJ2-5, the V gene TRBV15; TRBD1 or TRBD2 may be the D gene (5 bases each). This CDR3 comprises 14 residues. The V end was cut by 5 bases, the J end by 1 base, with 11 bases between. The germline V gene encodes CDR1 LNHNV and CDR2 YYDKDF (reference sequence). The CDR3 loop reads CATSLPGTQETQYF. DNA for the CDR3: TGTGCCACCAGCCTCCCCGGGACCCAAGAGACCCAGTACTTC.

CDR3 sequence: CASREGQGAYREEQYF. The CDR3 bases are TGTGCCAGCAGGGAAGGACAGGGGGCATACCGGGAGGAGCAGTACTTC. V is TRBV12-3 or TRBV12-4 and J is TRBJ2-7, with TRBD1 matching over 11 bases. The CDR3 contains 16 residues. V lost 6 bases, J lost 7 bases, and 14 bases stayed unmatched.

The chain combines TRBV12-3 or TRBV12-4 with TRBJ2-6, with D possibly TRBD2 on 6 matching bases. The CDR3 length is 19 residues. V shed 3 bases and J shed 0 bases, with 18 bases lying between them. The CDR3 loop reads CASSFTRRGLLSGANVLTF. The CDR3 DNA is TGTGCCAGCAGTTTCACAAGGCGGGGTCTACTCTCTGGGGCCAACGTCCTGACTTTC.

The J gene is TRBJ2-3, the V gene TRBV10-3, with D perhaps given as TRBD1 or TRBD2 (5 bases each). The length of the CDR3 is 15 residues. Deletions cut 10 bases from V and 7 bases from J, with 24 bases between. CDR1 ENHRY and CDR2 SYGVKD come from the germline V gene. CDR3 residues: CATAAVDVGVHTQYF. The CDR3 coding sequence is TGTGCCACCGCCGCGGTCGACGTGGGGGTTCATACGCAGTATTTT.

This clonotype was seen only a few times. V gene TRBV10-3 combines with J gene TRBJ2-6; no clear D gene. V was shortened by 3 bases and J by 4 bases, with 13 bases between the two germline ends. Per germline, CDR1 ENHRY and CDR2 SYGVKD. There are 16 residues in the CDR3. The CDR3 DNA reads TGTGCCATCAGTGATGCGACGGCGCGAGGGGCCAACGTCCTGACTTTC. It codes for CAISDATARGANVLTF.

The table lists this clonotype with many counts. The chain uses TRBV3-1 and TRBJ1-4, with no clear D. V lost 4 bases, J lost 0 bases, and 12 bases lay in between. The CDR3 is made up of 16 amino acids. From germline, CDR1 is LGHDT and CDR2 YNNKEL (reference sequence). CDR3 sequence (DNA): TGTGCCAGCAGCCCCCGTCTGAACCCAACTAATGAAAAACTGTTTTTT. Its translation: CASSPRLNPTNEKLFF.

The table lists this clonotype with a few counts. The CDR3 DNA reads as TGTGCCAGCAGTATTTGGGGACAGTCCTACGAGCAGTACTTC. This sequence encodes CASSIWGQSYEQYF. V is TRBV12-3 or TRBV12-4 and J is TRBJ2-7, with 7 bases identical to TRBD1. The CDR3 has 14 amino acids. V was pared by 5 bases and J by 1 base, with 5 bases of the junction left unmatched.

The gene calls are TRBV20-1 and TRBJ2-1; 7 bases are shared with TRBD1. CDR3 length: 15 amino acids. V shed 0 bases, J shed 6 bases, and the junction held 8 bases outside the gene matches. CDR1 and CDR2 (germline): DFQATT, SNEGSKA (reference sequence). DNA for the CDR3: TGCAGTGCTAGAGATCCCACAGGGGCAGTCAATGAGCAGTTCTTC. It specifies CSARDPTGAVNEQFF.